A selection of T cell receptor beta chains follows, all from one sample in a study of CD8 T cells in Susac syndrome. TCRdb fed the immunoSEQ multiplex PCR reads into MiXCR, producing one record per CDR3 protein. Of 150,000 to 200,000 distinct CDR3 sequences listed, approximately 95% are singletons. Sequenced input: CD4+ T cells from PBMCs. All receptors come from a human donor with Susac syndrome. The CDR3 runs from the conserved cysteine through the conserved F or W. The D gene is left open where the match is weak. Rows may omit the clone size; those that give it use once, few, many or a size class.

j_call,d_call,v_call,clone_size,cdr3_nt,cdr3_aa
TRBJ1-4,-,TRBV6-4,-,TGTGCCAGCAGCCCCCCGGACCCGGGGGCGGAAAAACTGTTTTTT,CASSPPDPGAEKLFF
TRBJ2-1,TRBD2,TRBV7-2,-,TGTGCCAGCAGCGGGACTAGCGGGTACTACAATGAGCAGTTCTTC,CASSGTSGYYNEQFF
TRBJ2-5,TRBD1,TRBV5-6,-,TGTGCCAGCAGCTCCTGGGACAGTAAGACCCAGTACTTC,CASSSWDSKTQYF
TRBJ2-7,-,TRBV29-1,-,TGCAGCGTTGATATGGAGGGGGTCTCCTACGAGCAGTACTTC,CSVDMEGVSYEQYF
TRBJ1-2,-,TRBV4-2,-,TGTGCCAGCAGCCAAGATCTGGGGGTAGGCGGCTACACCTTC,CASSQDLGVGGYTF
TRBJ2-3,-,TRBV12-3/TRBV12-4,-,TGTGCCAGCAGAGCCGGGGCTACAAGGACAGATACGCAGTATTTT,CASRAGATRTDTQYF
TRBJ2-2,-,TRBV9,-,TGTGCCAGCAGCGTAGTCGTGAACACCGGGGAGCTGTTTTTT,CASSVVVNTGELFF
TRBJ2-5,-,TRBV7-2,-,TGTGCCAGCAGCTTAGCCGGGACCGAAGAGACCCAGTACTTC,CASSLAGTEETQYF
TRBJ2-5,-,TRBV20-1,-,TGCAGTGTTTTGGGGCGCCAAGAGACCCAGTACTTC,CSVLGRQETQYF
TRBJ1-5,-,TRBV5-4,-,TGTGCCAGCAGCTTGGGGTCCAGGGCGCCCCAGCATTTT,CASSLGSRAPQHF
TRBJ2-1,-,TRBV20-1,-,TGCAGTGCTAGCGGCTTCATGCAGTTCTTC,CSASGFMQFF
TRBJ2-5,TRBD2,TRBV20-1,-,TGCAGTGCTAGGGGCGGGGGGTCAGAGACCCAGTACTTC,CSARGGGSETQYF
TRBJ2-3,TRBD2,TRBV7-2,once,TGTGCCAGCAGCTTAGCGGTCCTACTAGCGGGAGGGACAGATACGCAGTATTTT,CASSLAVLLAGGTDTQYF
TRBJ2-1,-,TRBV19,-,TGTGCCAGTAGTATGACGGTTCTCTCCTACAATGAGCAGTTCTTC,CASSMTVLSYNEQFF
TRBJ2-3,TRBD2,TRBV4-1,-,TGCGCCAGCAGCCAAGTCGGGCTAGCGGGGGTGGATACGCAGTATTTT,CASSQVGLAGVDTQYF
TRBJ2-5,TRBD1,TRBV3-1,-,TGTGCCAGCAGCGCGATGACAGGGGGAGCAGAGACCCAGTACTTC,CASSAMTGGAETQYF
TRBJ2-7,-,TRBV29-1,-,TGCAGCGTTGAGACAGAGGCCTACGAGCAGTACTTC,CSVETEAYEQYF
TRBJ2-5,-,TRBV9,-,TGTGCCAGCAGCGTAGCTACTTCGGAGACCCAGTACTTC,CASSVATSETQYF
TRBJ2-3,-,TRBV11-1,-,TGTGCCAGCAGCTCTTCAGGGGAGGATACGCAGTATTTT,CASSSSGEDTQYF
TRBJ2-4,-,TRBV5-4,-,TGTGCCAGCAGCTTGAACCCCCCCGGGACACATACTTTC,CASSLNPPGTHTF
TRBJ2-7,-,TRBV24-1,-,TGTGCCACCAGTGATTCATCCTACGAGCAGTACTTC,CATSDSSYEQYF
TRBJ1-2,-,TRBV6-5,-,TGTGCCAGCAGTTACTCGACGTACTATGGCTACACCTTC,CASSYSTYYGYTF
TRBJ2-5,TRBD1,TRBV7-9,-,TGTGCCAGCAGCCTATGGACAGGGTATCAAGAGACCCAGTACTTC,CASSLWTGYQETQYF
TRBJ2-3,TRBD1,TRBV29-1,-,TGCAGCTTCCTCCGAGACAGGGGAACAGATACGCAGTATTTT,CSFLRDRGTDTQYF
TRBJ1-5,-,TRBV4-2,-,TGTGCCAGCAGCCAAGTGGGGAGGGGAACTTATCAGCCCCAGCATTTT,CASSQVGRGTYQPQHF
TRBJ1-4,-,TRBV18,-,TGTGCCAGCTCACCACTCACCAGGAATCATGGGAAACTGTTTTTT,CASSPLTRNHGKLFF
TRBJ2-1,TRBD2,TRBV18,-,TGTGCCAGCTCACGCCCGCGGGAGGGGAATGAGCAGTTCTTC,CASSRPREGNEQFF
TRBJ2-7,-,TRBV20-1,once,TGCAGTGCTAACCCCACAGCCCGTAGCTACGAGCAGTACTTC,CSANPTARSYEQYF
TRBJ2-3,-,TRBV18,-,TGTGCCAGCTCCCTGGCGCTAGTAGGGTCAGATACGCAGTATTTT,CASSLALVGSDTQYF
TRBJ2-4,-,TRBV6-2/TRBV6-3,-,TGTGCCAGCAGTTCCCACAAAAACATTCAGTACTTC,CASSSHKNIQYF
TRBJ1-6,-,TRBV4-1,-,TGCGCCAGCAGCCAAGTTCCTGGCAACTCCTATAATTCACCCCTCCACTTT,CASSQVPGNSYNSPLHF
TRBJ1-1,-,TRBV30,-,TGTGCCTGGAGTGTTAGGTCAGCGAGTGAAGCTTTCTTT,CAWSVRSASEAFF
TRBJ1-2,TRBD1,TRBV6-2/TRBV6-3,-,TGTGCCAGCAGTTACCCGACGGGACAGGAGACTTATGGCTACACCTTC,CASSYPTGQETYGYTF
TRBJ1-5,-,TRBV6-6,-,TGTGCCAGCAAGATCGGAGGGGATCAGCCCCAGCATTTT,CASKIGGDQPQHF
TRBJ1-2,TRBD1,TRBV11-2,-,TGTGCCAGCCAGGGACAGCGCTATGGCTACACCTTC,CASQGQRYGYTF
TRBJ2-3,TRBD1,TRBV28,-,TGTGCCAGCAGTTCGACTCCGGGACAGGGTGTCCCAGATACGCAGTATTTT,CASSSTPGQGVPDTQYF
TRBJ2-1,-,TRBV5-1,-,TGCGCCAGCAGCTCCCGAAGGAACAATGAGCAGTTCTTC,CASSSRRNNEQFF
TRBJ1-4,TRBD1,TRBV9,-,TGTGCCAGCAGCGTCGGGACAGGGACTAATGAAAAACTGTTTTTT,CASSVGTGTNEKLFF
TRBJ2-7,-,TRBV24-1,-,TGTGCCACCAGTGACCAAGCCTACGAGCAGTACTTC,CATSDQAYEQYF
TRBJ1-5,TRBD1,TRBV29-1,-,TGCAGCGTCGCCGGGACAGGGCAGGATCAGCCCCAGCATTTT,CSVAGTGQDQPQHF
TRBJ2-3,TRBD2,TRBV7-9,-,TGTGCCAGCAGCCGGGGACTAAACACAGATACGCAGTATTTT,CASSRGLNTDTQYF
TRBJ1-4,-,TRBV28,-,TGTGCCAGCAGTTCAGGTCAAGAGGATGAAAAACTGTTTTTT,CASSSGQEDEKLFF
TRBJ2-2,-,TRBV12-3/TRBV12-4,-,TGTGCCAGCAGTTTAGCGCTGAGTTCTGGGACCGGGGAGCTGTTTTTT,CASSLALSSGTGELFF
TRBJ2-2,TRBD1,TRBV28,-,TGTGCCAGCAGTCCGGACAGGGTTGGTTACACCGGGGAGCTGTTTTTT,CASSPDRVGYTGELFF
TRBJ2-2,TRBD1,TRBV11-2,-,TGTGCCAGCATACAGGGGGCGAACACCGGGGAGCTGTTTTTT,CASIQGANTGELFF
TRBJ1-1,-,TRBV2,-,TGTGCCAGCAGTGAATCTAACACTGAAGCTTTCTTT,CASSESNTEAFF
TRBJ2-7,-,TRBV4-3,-,TGCGCCAGCAGCCAAGATCGGTTAGCGGCCCCCTACGAGCAGTACTTC,CASSQDRLAAPYEQYF
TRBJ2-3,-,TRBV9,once,TGTGCCAGCAGCGTATCCGGAGAAACCTCAGGAGATACGCAGTATTTT,CASSVSGETSGDTQYF
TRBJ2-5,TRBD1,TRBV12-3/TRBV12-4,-,TGTGCCAGCAGTGCCCGGGACAGGAGACGGGAGACCCAGTACTTC,CASSARDRRRETQYF
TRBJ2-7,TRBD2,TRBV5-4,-,TGTGCCAGCAGCCCAGGACGAGCGGGAGCTTTCCACGAGCAGTACTTC,CASSPGRAGAFHEQYF
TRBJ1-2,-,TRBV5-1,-,TGCGCCAGCAGCCCATACGGGACACTATCTTATGGCTACACCTTC,CASSPYGTLSYGYTF
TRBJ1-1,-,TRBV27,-,TGTGCCAGCAGTCCATTTGGCGGGGGCACTGAAGCTTTCTTT,CASSPFGGGTEAFF
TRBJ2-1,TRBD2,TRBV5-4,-,TGTGCCAGCAGCTTGGGGACTAGCGGGATGGGTGAGCAGTTCTTC,CASSLGTSGMGEQFF
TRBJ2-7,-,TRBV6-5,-,TGTGCCAGCAGTTACTCGTCCCTCTACGAGCAGTACTTC,CASSYSSLYEQYF
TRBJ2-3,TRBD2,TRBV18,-,TGTGCCAGCTCACCACCTGTAGCGGGGTCTAAAGATACGCAGTATTTT,CASSPPVAGSKDTQYF